This T cell receptor (beta chain) was retrieved from a study of CD8+ T cells in alopecia areata. Germline lookup yields CDR1 SGHRS and CDR2 YFSETQ. Losses at the gene ends were 4 bases for V and 4 bases for J; bases not matched to a gene: 3. The length of the CDR3 is 14 residues. As the sequencing template, cDNA was produced by extracting RNA and reverse transcribing it. TCRdb's copy holds only in-frame clones and misses some; the assay was immunoSEQ multiplex PCR. The data contain fewer than 250,000 clones, 30% to 40% of them singletons. Treatment denoted: oral pan-JAK inhibitor, 5-10 mg twice daily.

This rearrangement joins TRBV5-1 to TRBJ2-1; 9 nucleotides line up with TRBD1. The receptor comes from a human donor with alopecia areata. The sequencing used CD4+ T cells sorted from blood, collected between weeks 30 and 35, from a patient treated with tofacitinib. The CDR3 is CASSQDRGYNEQFF. CDR3 sequence (DNA): TGCGCCAGCAGCCAGGACAGGGGATACAATGAGCAGTTCTTC.